This is a list of T cell receptor beta chains from one sample in a study of hypomethylating agent response in myelodysplastic syndrome. Libraries were prepared by immunoSEQ multiplex PCR; TCRdb keeps only in-frame clonotypes and omits some of them. The table records around 1,600 clones, approximately 86% of them present only once. The sequencing used bone marrow, collected before or after starting hypomethylating agent treatment for myelodysplastic syndrome (not recorded which). These receptors all come from a human donor with myelodysplastic syndrome. CDR3s include the opening cysteine and the closing phenylalanine or tryptophan. The order of the fields is V gene, clone size, D gene, J gene, CDR3 DNA, CDR3 protein. D genes are given only for firm matches. Clone size, where shown, is once, few, many, or a class for clones that have expanded.

V: TRBV30
size: NA
D: NA
J: TRBJ1-1
DNA: TGTGCCTGGAGTGTACACAGGTCGGGCACTGAAGCTTTCTTT
CDR3: CAWSVHRSGTEAFF

V: TRBV19
size: NA
D: NA
J: TRBJ2-2
DNA: TGTGCCAGTAGTATGAGAGGGATGGGGACCGGGGAGCTGTTTTTT
CDR3: CASSMRGMGTGELFF

V: TRBV2
size: NA
D: TRBD2
J: TRBJ2-7
DNA: TGTGCCAGCAGTGGACTAGCGGGGAAATACGAGCAGTACTTC
CDR3: CASSGLAGKYEQYF

V: TRBV19
size: NA
D: NA
J: TRBJ1-2
DNA: TGTGACCCGGGGGGGAACCATGGCTACACCTTC
CDR3: CDPGGNHGYTF

V: TRBV7-3
size: NA
D: TRBD2
J: TRBJ2-3
DNA: TGTGCCAGCAGCTTCACTAGCGGCACAGATACGCAGTATTTT
CDR3: CASSFTSGTDTQYF

V: TRBV27
size: few
D: TRBD1
J: TRBJ2-1
DNA: TGTGCCAGCAGCCGAGTCGCCGGGACAGGGCTAGGCTACAATGAGCAGTTCTTC
CDR3: CASSRVAGTGLGYNEQFF

V: TRBV9
size: NA
D: NA
J: TRBJ2-4
DNA: TGTGCCAGCAGCGTAGGTGGAACGGTGGGGGACATTCAGTACTTC
CDR3: CASSVGGTVGDIQYF

V: TRBV11-3
size: NA
D: NA
J: TRBJ2-3
DNA: TGTGCCAGCAGCTTAACTTCGGGCCCAGATACGCAGTATTTT
CDR3: CASSLTSGPDTQYF

V: TRBV7-2
size: NA
D: NA
J: TRBJ1-2
DNA: TGTGCCAGCAGCTGGCCGGGGACGGAGCTAAACTATGGCTACACCTTC
CDR3: CASSWPGTELNYGYTF

V: TRBV6-5
size: NA
D: TRBD2
J: TRBJ2-3
DNA: TGTGCCAGCAGCCTTAGCGGGAGTGTAGATACGCAGTATTTT
CDR3: CASSLSGSVDTQYF

V: TRBV19
size: NA
D: NA
J: TRBJ1-2
DNA: TGTGCCAGTAGTGACAACTTCTATGGCTACACCTTC
CDR3: CASSDNFYGYTF

V: TRBV7-3
size: NA
D: NA
J: TRBJ2-5
DNA: TGTGCCAGCAGCCCCTCCCCGACAGGCCGGGAGACCCAGTACTTC
CDR3: CASSPSPTGRETQYF

V: TRBV5-1
size: NA
D: TRBD1
J: TRBJ2-2
DNA: TGCGCCAGCAGCCGGACAGGGATGCCCGGGGAGCTGTTTTTT
CDR3: CASSRTGMPGELFF

V: TRBV6-4
size: NA
D: TRBD2
J: TRBJ2-1
DNA: TGTGCCAGCAGCGCAACTAGCGGGGGGTACAATGAGCAGTTCTTC
CDR3: CASSATSGGYNEQFF

V: TRBV19
size: NA
D: NA
J: TRBJ1-1
DNA: TGTGCCAGTAGTATAGCGCAGGGTGGGAACACTGAAGCTTTCTTT
CDR3: CASSIAQGGNTEAFF

V: TRBV7-9
size: NA
D: TRBD2
J: TRBJ2-5
DNA: TGTGCCAGCAGCGGCGGACTAGCGGGACTAGAAGAGACCCAGTACTTC
CDR3: CASSGGLAGLEETQYF

V: TRBV19
size: NA
D: TRBD1
J: TRBJ1-2
DNA: TGTGCCAGTAGTCGAGTTACTTACGGACAGGCCGGCTATGGCTACACCTTC
CDR3: CASSRVTYGQAGYGYTF

V: TRBV9
size: NA
D: NA
J: TRBJ1-1
DNA: TGTGCCAGCAGCCTAGGACAGTTCCTCACTGAAGCTTTCTTT
CDR3: CASSLGQFLTEAFF

V: TRBV9
size: once
D: NA
J: TRBJ1-2
DNA: TGTGCCAGCAGCCCAGGCGGAGGGGACTTCTATGGCTACACCTTC
CDR3: CASSPGGGDFYGYTF

V: TRBV7-3
size: NA
D: TRBD2
J: TRBJ2-1
DNA: TGTGCCAGCAGCTTAGCGGGGGGTGAGCAGTTCTTC
CDR3: CASSLAGGEQFF

V: TRBV5-1
size: NA
D: NA
J: TRBJ2-7
DNA: TGCGCCAGCAGCTTGGACGGCTCGTGGTACGAGCAGTACTTC
CDR3: CASSLDGSWYEQYF

V: TRBV11-3
size: NA
D: NA
J: TRBJ1-3
DNA: TGTGCCAGCAGCTCGATCGGGTTCTCTGGAAACACCATATATTTT
CDR3: CASSSIGFSGNTIYF

V: TRBV6-1
size: NA
D: NA
J: TRBJ1-1
DNA: TGTGCCAGTGAGGCGAACACTGAAGCTTTCTTT
CDR3: CASEANTEAFF

V: TRBV2
size: once
D: TRBD1
J: TRBJ1-5
DNA: TGTGCCAGCAGGACAGGGCCTTCGAATCAGCCCCAGCATTTT
CDR3: CASRTGPSNQPQHF

V: TRBV5-4
size: once
D: NA
J: TRBJ2-1
DNA: TGTGCCAGCAGTCTTAGTCTAAATGAGCAGTTCTTC
CDR3: CASSLSLNEQFF

V: TRBV4-2
size: NA
D: NA
J: TRBJ2-5
DNA: TGTGCCAGCAGCCAAGGAATGTCCCGCGGGTCCCAAGAGACCCAGTACTTC
CDR3: CASSQGMSRGSQETQYF

V: TRBV7-9
size: NA
D: NA
J: TRBJ1-6
DNA: TGTGCCAGCAGCTTCGCCTCTAATTCACCCCTCCACTTT
CDR3: CASSFASNSPLHF

V: TRBV5-1
size: NA
D: NA
J: TRBJ2-7
DNA: TGCGCCAGCAGCCTTGTTGTGGGGGCCCGAGTGGACGAGCAGTACTTC
CDR3: CASSLVVGARVDEQYF

V: TRBV9
size: NA
D: NA
J: TRBJ2-3
DNA: TGTGCCAGCAGCGTAGATCTCGGCACAGATACGCAGTATTTT
CDR3: CASSVDLGTDTQYF

V: TRBV19
size: NA
D: TRBD1
J: TRBJ1-1
DNA: TGTGCCAGTAATACGCAGGGGGGCACTGAAGCTTTCTTT
CDR3: CASNTQGGTEAFF

V: TRBV5-1
size: NA
D: NA
J: TRBJ2-5
DNA: TGCGCCAGCAGCTTGGAAACGGGCCAAGAGACCCAGTACTTC
CDR3: CASSLETGQETQYF

V: TRBV30
size: NA
D: NA
J: TRBJ2-7
DNA: TGTGCCTGGAGAGGTGGGGGGCGACTCGAGCAGTACTTC
CDR3: CAWRGGGRLEQYF

V: TRBV6-6
size: NA
D: NA
J: TRBJ2-7
DNA: TGTGCCAGCACCAAACTAGTGAACCACGAGCAGTACTTC
CDR3: CASTKLVNHEQYF

V: TRBV5-1
size: few
D: NA
J: TRBJ1-2
DNA: TGCGCCAGCAGCTTAAAGGGGTCGGATGGCTACACCTTC
CDR3: CASSLKGSDGYTF